The source of this T cell receptor (beta chain) is a study of monozygotic twins with inflammatory bowel disease. The length of the CDR3 is 15 residues. Germline V CDR1 and CDR2: SGHDT, YYEEEE. TCRdb reworked the 5' RACE reads into one entry per CDR3 protein, no DNA. The sample's table shows roughly 200,000 distinct CDR3 sequences. Sequencing was performed on blood. The source of this sequence is a human donor with ulcerative colitis or Crohn's disease, or a healthy co-twin of an affected twin (not recorded which). This chain connects TRBV5-6 to TRBJ2-7; TCRdb's D gene call, TRBD1, goes unchecked for lack of DNA. This chain's CDR3 is CASSLGQGIGYEQYF. The full variable domain, its missing parts supplied by reference TRBV5-6 and TRBJ2-7, is DAGVTQSPTHLIKTRGQQVTLRCSPKSGHDTVSWYQQALGQGPQFIFQYYEEEERQRGNFPDRFSGHQFPNYSSELNVNALLLGDSALYLCASSLGQGIGYEQYFGPGTRLTVT.